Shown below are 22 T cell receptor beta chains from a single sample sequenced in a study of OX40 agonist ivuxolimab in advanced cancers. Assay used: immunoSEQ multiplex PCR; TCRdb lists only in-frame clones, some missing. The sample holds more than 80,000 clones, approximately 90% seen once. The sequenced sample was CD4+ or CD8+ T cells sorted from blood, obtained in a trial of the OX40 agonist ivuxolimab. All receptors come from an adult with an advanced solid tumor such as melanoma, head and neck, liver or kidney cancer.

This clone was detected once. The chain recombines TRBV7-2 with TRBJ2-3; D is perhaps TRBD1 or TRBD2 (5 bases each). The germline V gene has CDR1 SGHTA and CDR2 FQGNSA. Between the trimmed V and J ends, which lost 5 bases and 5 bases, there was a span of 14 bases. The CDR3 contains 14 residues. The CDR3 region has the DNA TGTGCCAGCAGCATACCCTATGGGGGAGATACGCAGTATTTT. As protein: CASSIPYGGDTQYF. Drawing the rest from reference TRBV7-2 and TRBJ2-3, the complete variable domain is GAGVSQSPSNKVTEKGKDVELRCDPISGHTALYWYRQSLGQGLEFLIYFQGNSAPDKSGLPSDRFSAERTGGSVSTLTIQRTQQEDSAVYLCASSIPYGGDTQYFGPGTRLTVL.

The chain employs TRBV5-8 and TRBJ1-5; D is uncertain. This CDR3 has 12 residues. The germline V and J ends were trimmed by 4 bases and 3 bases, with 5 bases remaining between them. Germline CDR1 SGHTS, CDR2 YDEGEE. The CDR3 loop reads CASSPFNQPQHF. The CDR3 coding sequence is TGTGCCAGCAGCCCTTTCAATCAGCCCCAGCATTTT.

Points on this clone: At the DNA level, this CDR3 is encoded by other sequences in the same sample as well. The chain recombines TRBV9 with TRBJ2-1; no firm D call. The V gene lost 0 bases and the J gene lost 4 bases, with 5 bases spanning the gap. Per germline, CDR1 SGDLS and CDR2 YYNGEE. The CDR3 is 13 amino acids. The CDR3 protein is CASSVGPYNEQFF. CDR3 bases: TGTGCCAGCAGCGTAGGCCCTTACAATGAGCAGTTCTTC.

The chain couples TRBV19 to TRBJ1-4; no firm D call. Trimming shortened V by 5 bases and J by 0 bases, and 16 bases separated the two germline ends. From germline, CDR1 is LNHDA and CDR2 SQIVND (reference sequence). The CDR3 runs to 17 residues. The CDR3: CASSLLLTPTTNEKLFF. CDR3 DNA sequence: TGTGCCAGTAGTCTCTTGCTGACCCCGACAACTAATGAAAAACTGTTTTTT.

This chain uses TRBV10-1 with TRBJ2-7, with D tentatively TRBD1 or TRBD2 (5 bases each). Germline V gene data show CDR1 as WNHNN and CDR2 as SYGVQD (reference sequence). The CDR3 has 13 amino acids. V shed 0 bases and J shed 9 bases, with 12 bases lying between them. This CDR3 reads CASSESYERGQYF. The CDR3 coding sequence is TGCGCCAGCAGTGAGTCGTATGAGAGGGGGCAGTACTTC.

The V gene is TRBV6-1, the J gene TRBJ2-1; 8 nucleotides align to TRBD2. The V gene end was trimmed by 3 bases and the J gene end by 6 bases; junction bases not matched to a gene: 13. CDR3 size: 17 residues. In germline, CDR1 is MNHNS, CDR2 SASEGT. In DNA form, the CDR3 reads TGTGCCAGCAGTGAGCCCCCTATAAGCGGGAGAGGCAATGAGCAGTTCTTC. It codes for CASSEPPISGRGNEQFF.

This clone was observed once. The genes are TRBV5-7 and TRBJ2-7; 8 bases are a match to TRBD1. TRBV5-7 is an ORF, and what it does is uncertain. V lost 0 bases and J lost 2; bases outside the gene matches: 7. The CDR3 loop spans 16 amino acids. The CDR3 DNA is TGTGCCAGCAGCTTGGGAACCGGGACAGGAGCCTACGAGCAGTACTTC. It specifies CASSLGTGTGAYEQYF.

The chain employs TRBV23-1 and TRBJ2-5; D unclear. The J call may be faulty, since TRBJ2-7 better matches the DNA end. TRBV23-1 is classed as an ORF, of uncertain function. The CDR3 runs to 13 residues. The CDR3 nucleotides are TGCGCCAGCAAAGGAGACAACTCCTACGAGCAGTACTTC. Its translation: CASKGDNSYEQYF.

The CDR3 nucleotides are TGTGCCAGCAGCAAATACCGGGACCTCTCTGGAAACACCATATATTTT. Its translation: CASSKYRDLSGNTIYF. The rearrangement joins TRBV7-9 to TRBJ1-3; D may be TRBD1 (5 bases). This CDR3 comprises 16 residues. V lost 5 bases and J lost 0, with 14 bases in between. Germline lookup yields CDR1 SEHNR and CDR2 FQNEAQ (reference sequence).

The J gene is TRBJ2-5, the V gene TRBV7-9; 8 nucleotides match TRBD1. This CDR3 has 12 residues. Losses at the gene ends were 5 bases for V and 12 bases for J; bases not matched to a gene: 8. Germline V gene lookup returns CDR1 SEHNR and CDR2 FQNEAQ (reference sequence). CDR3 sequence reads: CASSIGQGHKYF. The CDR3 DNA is TGTGCCAGCAGCATAGGACAGGGCCACAAGTACTTC.

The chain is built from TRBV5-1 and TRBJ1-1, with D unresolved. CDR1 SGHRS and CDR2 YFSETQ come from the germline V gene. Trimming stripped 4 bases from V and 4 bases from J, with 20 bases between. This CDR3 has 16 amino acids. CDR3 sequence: CASSLGGFGEGTEAFF. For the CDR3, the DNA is TGCGCCAGCAGCCTCGGTGGGTTCGGGGAGGGCACTGAAGCTTTCTTT. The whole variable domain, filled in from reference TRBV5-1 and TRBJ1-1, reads KAGVTQTPRYLIKTRGQQVTLSCSPISGHRSVSWYQQTPGQGLQFLFEYFSETQRNKGNFPGRFSGRQFSNSRSEMNVSTLELGDSALYLCASSLGGFGEGTEAFFGQGTRLTVV.

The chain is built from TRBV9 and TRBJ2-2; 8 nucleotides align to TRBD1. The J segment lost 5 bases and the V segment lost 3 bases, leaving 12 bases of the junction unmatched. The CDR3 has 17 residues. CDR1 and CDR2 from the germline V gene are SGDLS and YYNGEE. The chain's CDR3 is CASSGGTGLLRTGELFF. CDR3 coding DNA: TGTGCCAGCAGCGGCGGGACAGGACTCTTAAGGACCGGGGAGCTGTTTTTT.

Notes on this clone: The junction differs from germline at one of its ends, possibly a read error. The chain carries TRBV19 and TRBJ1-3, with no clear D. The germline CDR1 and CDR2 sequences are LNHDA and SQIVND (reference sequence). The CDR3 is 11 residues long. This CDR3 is CASRIGNTIYF. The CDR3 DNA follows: TGTGCCAGTAGGATAGGAAACACCATATATTTT. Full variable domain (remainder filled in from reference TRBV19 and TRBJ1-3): DGGITQSPKYLFRKEGQNVTLSCEQNLNHDAMYWYRQDPGQGLRLIYYSQIVNDFQKGDIAEGYSVSREKKESFPLTVTSAQKNPTAFYLCASRIGNTIYFGEGSWLTVV.

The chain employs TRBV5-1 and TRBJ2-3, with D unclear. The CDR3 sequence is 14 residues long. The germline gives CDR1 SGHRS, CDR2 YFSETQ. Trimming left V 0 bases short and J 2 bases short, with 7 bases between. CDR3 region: CASSLVGSTDTQYF. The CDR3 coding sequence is TGCGCCAGCAGCTTGGTGGGATCCACAGATACGCAGTATTTT.

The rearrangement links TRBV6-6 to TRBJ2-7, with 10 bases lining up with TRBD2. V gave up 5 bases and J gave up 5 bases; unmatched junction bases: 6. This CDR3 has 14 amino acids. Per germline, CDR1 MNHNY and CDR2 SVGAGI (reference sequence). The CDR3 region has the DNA TGTGCCAGCAGTCCTAGCGGGAGAAATCACGAGCAGTACTTC. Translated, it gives CASSPSGRNHEQYF.

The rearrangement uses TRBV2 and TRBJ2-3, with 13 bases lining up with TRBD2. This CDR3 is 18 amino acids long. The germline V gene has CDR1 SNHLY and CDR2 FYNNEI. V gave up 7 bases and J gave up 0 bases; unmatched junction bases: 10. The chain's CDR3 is CASTYRLAGGTSTDTQYF. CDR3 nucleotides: TGTGCCAGCACCTATCGACTAGCGGGGGGCACTAGCACAGATACGCAGTATTTT.

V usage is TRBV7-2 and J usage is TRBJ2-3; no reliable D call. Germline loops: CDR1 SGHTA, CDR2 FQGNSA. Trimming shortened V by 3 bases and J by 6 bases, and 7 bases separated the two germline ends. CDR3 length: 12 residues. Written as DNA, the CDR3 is TGTGCCAGCAGCTTTCTGGTGGATACGCAGTATTTT. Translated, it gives CASSFLVDTQYF.

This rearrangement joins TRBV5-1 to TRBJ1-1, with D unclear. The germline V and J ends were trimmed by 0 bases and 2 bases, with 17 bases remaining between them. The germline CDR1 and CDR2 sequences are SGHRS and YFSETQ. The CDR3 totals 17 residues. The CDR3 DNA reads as TGCGCCAGCAGCTTGGAAGGGATGGTTTCCAGCAACACTGAAGCTTTCTTT. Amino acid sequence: CASSLEGMVSSNTEAFF.

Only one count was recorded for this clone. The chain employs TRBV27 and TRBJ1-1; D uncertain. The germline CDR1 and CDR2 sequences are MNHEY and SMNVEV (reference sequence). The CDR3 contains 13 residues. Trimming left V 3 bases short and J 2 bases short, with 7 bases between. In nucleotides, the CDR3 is TGTGCCAGCAGTTTCGAGCCCAACACTGAAGCTTTCTTT. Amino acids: CASSFEPNTEAFF.

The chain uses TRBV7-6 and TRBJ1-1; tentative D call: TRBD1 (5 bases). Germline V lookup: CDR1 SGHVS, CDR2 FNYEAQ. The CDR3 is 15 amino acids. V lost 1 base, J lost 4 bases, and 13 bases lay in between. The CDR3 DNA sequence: TGTGCCAGCAGCTTAGACGGGGGTGTGGGCACTGAAGCTTTCTTT. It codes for CASSLDGGVGTEAFF.

The CDR3 reads CASSLAPGTGDGGNTIYF. As DNA, the CDR3 is TGCGCCAGCAGCTTGGCCCCAGGGACAGGGGATGGTGGAAACACCATATATTTT. V usage is TRBV5-1 and J usage is TRBJ1-3; 10 bases match TRBD1. Germline CDR1 SGHRS, CDR2 YFSETQ. CDR3 size: 18 residues. The junction had 9 bases not matched to a gene; V was cut back by 0 bases and J by 3 bases.

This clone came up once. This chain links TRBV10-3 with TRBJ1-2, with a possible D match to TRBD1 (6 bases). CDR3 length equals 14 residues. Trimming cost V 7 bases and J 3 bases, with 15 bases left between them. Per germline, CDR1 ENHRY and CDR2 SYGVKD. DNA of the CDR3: TGTGCCATCAAAGCGGGGGCTACTGACTATGGCTACACCTTC. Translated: CAIKAGATDYGYTF.